Each of the 20 T cell receptor beta chains below was sequenced from the same sample in a study of cytomegalovirus exposure and HLA in healthy donors. Generated by immunoSEQ multiplex PCR, the TCRdb table keeps only in-frame clones and is missing some. The sample holds 75,000 to 100,000 clones; about 96% are singletons and the top ten take 0.78%. What was sequenced was PBMCs. The receptors stem from a man aged 18 to 30 in good health and CMV-seronegative.

This chain joins TRBV5-1 and TRBJ1-2, with a possible D match to TRBD1 (5 bases). Per the germline V gene, CDR1 is SGHRS and CDR2 is YFSETQ. The V and J ends lost 3 bases and 0 bases respectively, with 30 bases between them. This CDR3 has 21 amino acids. The CDR3 reads CASSSPSPSGVDWGANYGYTF. CDR3 bases: TGCGCCAGCAGCTCACCATCGCCTTCGGGGGTGGATTGGGGGGCTAACTATGGCTACACCTTC.

The rearrangement links TRBV18 to TRBJ2-3; TRBD1 matches at 7 bases. Looked up from germline, CDR1 is KGHSH and CDR2 is LQKENI. The CDR3 sequence is 13 residues long. V trimming: 3 bases; J trimming: 6 bases; junction bases outside the gene matches: 3. DNA for the CDR3: TGTGCCAGCTCACCCACAGGGGCCGATACGCAGTATTTT. This translates into CASSPTGADTQYF.

The chain couples TRBV5-6 to TRBJ1-4, with 8 bases that match TRBD1. The V segment lost 3 bases and the J segment 7 bases; nucleotides outside the gene matches: 8. Per germline, CDR1 SGHDT and CDR2 YYEEEE. This CDR3 has 15 residues. CDR3 sequence: CASSSMTGEFEKLFF. In DNA, the CDR3 is TGTGCCAGCAGCTCGATGACAGGGGAATTTGAAAAACTGTTTTTT.

This clone was recorded once. The chain recombines TRBV15 with TRBJ2-6; D possibly corresponds to TRBD1 (5 bases). Deletions cut 5 bases from V and 0 bases from J, with 8 bases between. CDR1 and CDR2 from the germline V gene are LNHNV and YYDKDF (reference sequence). The CDR3 has 15 amino acids. This CDR3 reads CATSLDNSGANVLTF. The CDR3 DNA is TGTGCCACCAGCTTGGACAACTCTGGGGCCAACGTCCTGACTTTC.

The chain employs TRBV7-3 and TRBJ2-1; weak D call: TRBD2 (5 bases). Germline lookup yields CDR1 SGHTA and CDR2 FQGTGA. V lost 5 bases, J lost 2 bases, and 16 bases lay in between. The CDR3 contains 16 residues. The CDR3 is CASSPALTRAYNEQFF. The DNA of the CDR3 is TGTGCCAGCAGCCCCGCCCTAACTAGAGCCTACAATGAGCAGTTCTTC.

V is TRBV28 and J is TRBJ2-7, with a weak D call TRBD2 (6 bases). The ends were cut back, 7 bases at V and 8 bases at J, with 21 bases in the middle. This CDR3 spans 14 amino acids. Per the germline V gene, CDR1 is MDHEN and CDR2 is SYDVKM. The CDR3 bases are TGTGCCAGCATCTCGGGGACTTCTCCCCCGAAGCAGTACGTC. This codes for CASISGTSPPKQYV.

The chain carries TRBV5-6 and TRBJ2-5; TRBD1 aligns across 8 bases. The germline CDR1 and CDR2 sequences are SGHDT and YYEEEE. The CDR3 extends over 16 amino acids. Unmatched junction bases numbered 13, after V lost 4 bases and J lost 5 bases. The CDR3 loop reads CASSDVGQGVLETQYF. CDR3 DNA sequence: TGTGCCAGCAGCGACGTCGGACAGGGCGTGCTGGAGACCCAGTACTTC. Filled out from reference TRBV5-6 and TRBJ2-5, the complete variable domain reads DAGVTQSPTHLIKTRGQQVTLRCSPKSGHDTVSWYQQALGQGPQFIFQYYEEEERQRGNFPDRFSGHQFPNYSSELNVNALLLGDSALYLCASSDVGQGVLETQYFGPGTRLLVL.

In its sample, this clone was seen once. The chain joins TRBV11-3 to TRBJ1-1; 11 bases fit TRBD1. CDR1 and CDR2 (germline): SGHNT, YENEEA. Trimming cost V 5 bases and J 5 bases; bases outside gene matches: 10. The CDR3 has 16 amino acids. CDR3 residues: CASSPRTGGVRTEAFF. CDR3 in DNA: TGTGCCAGCAGCCCGAGGACAGGGGGCGTTAGAACTGAAGCTTTCTTT.

This clone was counted only a few times. This same CDR3 is encoded by further DNA sequences in the sample. This chain links TRBV6-1 with TRBJ1-2, with no clear D. Germline values: CDR1 MNHNS, CDR2 SASEGT. Trimming stripped 2 bases from V and 2 bases from J, with 6 bases between. The CDR3 totals 13 residues. The CDR3 DNA reads as TGTGCCAGCAGTGAAACAGTCAACTATGGCTACACCTTC. Residues: CASSETVNYGYTF.

The V call is TRBV5-1, the J call TRBJ2-3; TRBD2 matches 9 bases. From germline, CDR1 is SGHRS and CDR2 YFSETQ. V shed 5 bases, J shed 4 bases, and the junction held 14 bases outside the gene matches. The CDR3 length is 17 residues. CDR3 DNA: TGCGCCAGCAGACTATTGATAGCGGGAGATGTTGCAGATACGCAGTATTTT. Protein sequence: CASRLLIAGDVADTQYF.

The chain links TRBV9 to TRBJ2-3; maybe TRBD1 (6 bases). Germline CDR1 and CDR2: SGDLS and YYNGEE. V lost 1 base, J lost 1 base, and 13 bases lay in between. The CDR3 totals 16 residues. CDR3 coding DNA: TGTGCCAGCAGCGTACGGGCAGGGGAAGGCACAGATACGCAGTATTTT. Its translation: CASSVRAGEGTDTQYF.

The CDR3 DNA sequence: TGTGCCAGCAGCCCGTTAGGGGGCTCTTTCTCTCAGCCCCAGCATTTT. It translates to CASSPLGGSFSQPQHF. The chain is built from TRBV7-2 and TRBJ1-5; 7 nucleotides align to TRBD1. The length of the CDR3 is 16 residues. After removal of 5 bases from V and 6 bases from J, the junction contained 13 bases not matched to a gene. Germline V gene data show CDR1 as SGHTA and CDR2 as FQGNSA.

This sequence joins TRBV5-5 and TRBJ2-5; TRBD2 aligns across 10 bases. The CDR3 is made up of 16 amino acids. CDR1 and CDR2 from the germline V gene are SGHKS and YYEKEE (reference sequence). Trimming took 3 bases from V and 3 from J; bases not matched to a gene: 8. The CDR3, as DNA: TGTGCCAGCAGCTGGCCGGGACTAGCGAATAAAGAGACCCAGTACTTC. Residues: CASSWPGLANKETQYF.

This chain connects TRBV29-1 to TRBJ1-3; D perhaps matches TRBD1 (6 bases). The germline gives CDR1 SQVTM, CDR2 ANQGSEA. The ends were cut back, 8 bases at V and 0 bases at J, with 14 bases in the middle. The CDR3 totals 14 residues. CDR3 sequence: CSCTGHLSGNTIYF. The CDR3 region has the DNA TGCAGCTGTACGGGACATCTCTCTGGAAACACCATATATTTT.

The chain is built from TRBV2 and TRBJ1-2; 10 bases are shared with TRBD1. The CDR3 consists of 17 residues. V lost 6 bases and J lost 3; bases outside the gene matches: 13. Germline V gene sequence: CDR1 SNHLY, CDR2 FYNNEI. The CDR3 region has the DNA TGTGCCAGCAGCGCCGGGACAGGGGATTTCCCCTACTATGGCTACACCTTC. It translates to CASSAGTGDFPYYGYTF.

This rearrangement joins TRBV6-1 to TRBJ2-2; TRBD1 agrees at 12 bases. This CDR3 contains 18 residues. Germline V CDR1 and CDR2: MNHNS, SASEGT. V lost 0 bases and J lost 3; bases outside the gene matches: 5. CDR3 region: CASSEAGTGGYDTGELFF. CDR3 DNA sequence: TGTGCCAGCAGTGAAGCCGGGACAGGGGGCTACGACACCGGGGAGCTGTTTTTT.

The chain joins TRBV29-1 to TRBJ1-1, with D perhaps matching TRBD1 (5 bases). The CDR3 is 13 residues long. CDR1 is SQVTM and CDR2 is ANQGSEA in the germline V gene. V was shortened by 7 bases and J by 1 base, with 13 bases between the two germline ends. CDR3 nucleotides: TGCAGCGCGGGGGTCGGCCCGAACACTGAAGCTTTCTTT. Its protein is CSAGVGPNTEAFF.

The rearrangement links TRBV9 to TRBJ1-4; the D is unclear. This CDR3 region has 13 residues. CDR1 is SGDLS, CDR2 YYNGEE, per germline. V shed 0 bases and J shed 5 bases, with 5 bases lying between them. The CDR3 here is CASSVGRNEKLFF. For the CDR3, the DNA is TGTGCCAGCAGCGTAGGGAGGAATGAAAAACTGTTTTTT. Filled out from reference TRBV9 and TRBJ1-4, the complete variable domain reads DSGVTQTPKHLITATGQRVTLRCSPRSGDLSVYWYQQSLDQGLQFLIQYYNGEERAKGNILERFSAQQFPDLHSELNLSSLELGDSALYFCASSVGRNEKLFFGSGTQLSVL.

V and J are TRBV9 and TRBJ1-2; D is unresolved. Trimming removed 9 bases from V and 6 bases from J, with 18 bases in between. The CDR3 sequence is 13 residues long. Germline values: CDR1 SGDLS, CDR2 YYNGEE. The CDR3 DNA follows: TGTGCCACGAAGGAATTACCTCAGGATGGCTACACCTTC. This gives the protein CATKELPQDGYTF. The complete variable domain, with remaining parts taken from reference TRBV9 and TRBJ1-2, reads DSGVTQTPKHLITATGQRVTLRCSPRSGDLSVYWYQQSLDQGLQFLIQYYNGEERAKGNILERFSAQQFPDLHSELNLSSLELGDSALYFCATKELPQDGYTFGSGTRLTVV.

The J gene is TRBJ2-5, the V gene TRBV11-2; tentatively, D is TRBD2 (6 bases). This CDR3 spans 16 amino acids. V was pared by 5 bases and J by 2 bases, with 18 bases between. Germline CDR1 reads SGHAT; CDR2 reads FQNNGV. CDR3: CASSQAGSAFQETQYF. In DNA form, the CDR3 reads TGTGCCAGCAGCCAAGCGGGCTCCGCCTTTCAAGAGACCCAGTACTTC.